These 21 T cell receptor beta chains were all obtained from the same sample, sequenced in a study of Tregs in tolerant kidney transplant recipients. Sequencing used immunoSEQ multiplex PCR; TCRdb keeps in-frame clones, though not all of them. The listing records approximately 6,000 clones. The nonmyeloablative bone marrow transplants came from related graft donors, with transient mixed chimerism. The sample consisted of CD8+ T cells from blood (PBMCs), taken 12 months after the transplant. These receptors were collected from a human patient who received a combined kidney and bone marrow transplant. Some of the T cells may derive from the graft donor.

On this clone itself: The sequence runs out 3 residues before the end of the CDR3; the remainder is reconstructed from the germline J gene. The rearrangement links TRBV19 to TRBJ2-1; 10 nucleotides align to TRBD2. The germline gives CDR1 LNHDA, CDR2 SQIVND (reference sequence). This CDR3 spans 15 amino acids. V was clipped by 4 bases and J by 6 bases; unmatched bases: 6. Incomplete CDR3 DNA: TGTGCCAGTAGTACCCTAGCGGGGGCCCTCAATGAG. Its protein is CASSTLAGALNE. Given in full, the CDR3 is CASSTLAGALNEQFF.

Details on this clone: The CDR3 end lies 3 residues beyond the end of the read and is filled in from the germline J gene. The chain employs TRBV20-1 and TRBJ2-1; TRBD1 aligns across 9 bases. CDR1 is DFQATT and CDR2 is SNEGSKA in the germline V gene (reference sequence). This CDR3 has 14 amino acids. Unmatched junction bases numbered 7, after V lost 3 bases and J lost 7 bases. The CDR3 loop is CSARAGTGWNEQFF. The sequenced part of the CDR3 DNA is TGCAGTGCTAGGGCCGGGACAGGGTGGAATGAG.

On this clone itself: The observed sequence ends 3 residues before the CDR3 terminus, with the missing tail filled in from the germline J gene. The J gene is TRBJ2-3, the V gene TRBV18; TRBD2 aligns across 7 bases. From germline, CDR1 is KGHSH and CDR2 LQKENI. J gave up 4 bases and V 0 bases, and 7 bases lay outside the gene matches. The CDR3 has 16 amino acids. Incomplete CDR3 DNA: TGTGCCAGCTCACCACCGGCGGGAGTTGACTCAGATACG. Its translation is CASSPPAGVDSDT. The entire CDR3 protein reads CASSPPAGVDSDTQYF.

The DNA read from the CDR3 is TGCGCCAGCAGAGTAACAGGTTCGGGTCAGCCC. Its translation: CASRVTGSGQP. The complete CDR3 reads CASRVTGSGQPQHF. The chain carries TRBV10-2 and TRBJ1-5; TRBD1 might be the D (5 bases). Read coverage stops 3 residues before the CDR3 terminus; the germline J gene supplies the remainder. V was clipped by 6 bases and J by 6 bases, with 15 bases between them. The CDR3 loop spans 14 amino acids. Germline-derived CDR1 and CDR2 are WSHSY and SAAADI.

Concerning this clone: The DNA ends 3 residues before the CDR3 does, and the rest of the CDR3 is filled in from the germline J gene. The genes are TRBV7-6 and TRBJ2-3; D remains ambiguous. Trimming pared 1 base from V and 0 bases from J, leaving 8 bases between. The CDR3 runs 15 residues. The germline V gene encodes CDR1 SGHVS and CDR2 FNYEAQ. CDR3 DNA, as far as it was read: TGTGCCAGCAGCTTAGGCTACTTAAGCACAGATACG. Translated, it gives CASSLGYLSTDT. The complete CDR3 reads CASSLGYLSTDTQYF.

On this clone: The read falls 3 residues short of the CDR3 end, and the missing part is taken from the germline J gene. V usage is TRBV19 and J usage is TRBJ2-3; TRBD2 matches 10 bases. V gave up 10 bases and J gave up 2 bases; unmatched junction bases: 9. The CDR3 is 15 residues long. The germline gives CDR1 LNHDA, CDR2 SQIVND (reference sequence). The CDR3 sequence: CATSFLAGATDTQYF. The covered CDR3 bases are TGTGCCACCAGTTTTCTAGCGGGAGCCACAGATACG.

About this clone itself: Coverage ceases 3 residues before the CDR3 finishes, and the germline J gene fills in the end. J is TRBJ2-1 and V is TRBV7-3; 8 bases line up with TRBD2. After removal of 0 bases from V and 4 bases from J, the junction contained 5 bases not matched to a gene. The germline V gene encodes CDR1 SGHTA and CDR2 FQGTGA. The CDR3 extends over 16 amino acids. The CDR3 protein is CASSLTRVAGYNEQFF. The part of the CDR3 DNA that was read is TGTGCCAGCAGCTTAACGAGGGTAGCGGGGTACAATGAG.

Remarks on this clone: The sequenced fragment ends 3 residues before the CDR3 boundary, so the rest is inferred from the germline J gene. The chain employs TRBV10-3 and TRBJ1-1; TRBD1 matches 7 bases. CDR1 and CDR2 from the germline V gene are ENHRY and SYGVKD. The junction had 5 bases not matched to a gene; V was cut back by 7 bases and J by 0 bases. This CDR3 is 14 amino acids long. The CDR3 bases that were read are TGTGCCATCACCCGGGACAGCATGAACACTGAA. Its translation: CAITRDSMNTE. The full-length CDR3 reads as CAITRDSMNTEAFF.

The sequenced part of the CDR3 DNA is TGTGCCAGCAGCGCCATCCCTAGCGGAAATATCAATGAG. Amino acid sequence: CASSAIPSGNINE. The entire CDR3 sequence reads CASSAIPSGNINEQFF. The rearrangement links TRBV7-8 to TRBJ2-1; 7 positions agree with TRBD2. The CDR3 extends 3 residues past the end of the read, so its final part is completed from the germline J gene. CDR1 is SGHVS, CDR2 FQNEAQ, per germline. With V trimmed by 5 bases and J by 6 bases, 13 bases remained unmatched. This CDR3 is built from 16 residues.

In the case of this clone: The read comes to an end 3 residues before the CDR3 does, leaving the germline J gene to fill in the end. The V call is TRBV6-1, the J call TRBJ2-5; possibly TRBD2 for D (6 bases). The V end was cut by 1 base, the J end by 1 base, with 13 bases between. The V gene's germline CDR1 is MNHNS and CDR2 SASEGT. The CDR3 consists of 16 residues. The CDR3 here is CASSEDWRGLQETQYF. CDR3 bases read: TGTGCCAGCAGTGAAGATTGGAGGGGCCTCCAAGAGACC.

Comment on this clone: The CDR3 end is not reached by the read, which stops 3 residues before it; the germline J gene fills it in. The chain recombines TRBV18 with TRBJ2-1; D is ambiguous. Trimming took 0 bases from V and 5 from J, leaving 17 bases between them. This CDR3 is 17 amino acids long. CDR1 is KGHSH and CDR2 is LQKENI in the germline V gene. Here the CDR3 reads CASSPPIWKGPDNEQFF. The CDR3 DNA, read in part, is TGTGCCAGCTCACCACCGATCTGGAAGGGCCCAGACAATGAG.

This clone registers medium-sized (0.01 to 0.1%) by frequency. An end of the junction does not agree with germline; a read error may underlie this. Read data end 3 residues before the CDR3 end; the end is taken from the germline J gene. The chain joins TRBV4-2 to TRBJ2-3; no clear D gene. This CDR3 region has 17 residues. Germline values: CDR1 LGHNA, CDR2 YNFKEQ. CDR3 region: CASSLTTRPSSTDTQYF. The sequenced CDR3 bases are TGCGCCAGCAGCCTTACCACGAGGCCTTCTAGCACAGATACG.

The part of the CDR3 DNA that was read is TGTGCCAGCAGCACCGGGACAGGGGACTACGAG. Translating it yields CASSTGTGDYE. The full-length CDR3 reads as CASSTGTGDYEQYF. The chain is built from TRBV11-2 and TRBJ2-7; 10 positions agree with TRBD1. The CDR3 end falls 3 residues outside the read, so it is completed with the germline J gene. The V and J ends lost 5 bases and 3 bases, in that order; junction bases with no gene match: 4. The CDR3 is made up of 14 amino acids. The V gene's germline CDR1 is SGHAT and CDR2 FQNNGV.

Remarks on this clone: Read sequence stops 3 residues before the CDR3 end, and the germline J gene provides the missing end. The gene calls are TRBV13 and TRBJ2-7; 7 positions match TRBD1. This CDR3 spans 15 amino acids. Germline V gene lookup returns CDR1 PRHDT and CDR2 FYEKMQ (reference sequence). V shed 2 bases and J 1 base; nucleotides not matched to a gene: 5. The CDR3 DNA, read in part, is TGTGCCAGCAGCTTATTCGGCAGGGGGTCCTACGAG. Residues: CASSLFGRGSYE. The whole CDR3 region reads CASSLFGRGSYEQYF.

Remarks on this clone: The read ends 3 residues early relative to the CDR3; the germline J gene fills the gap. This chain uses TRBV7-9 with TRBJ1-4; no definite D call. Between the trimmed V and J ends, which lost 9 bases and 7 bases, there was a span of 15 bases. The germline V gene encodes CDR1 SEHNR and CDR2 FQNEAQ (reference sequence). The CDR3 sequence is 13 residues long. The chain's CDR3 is CASSVEVFEKLFF. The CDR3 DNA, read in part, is TGTGCCAGTTCGGTAGAAGTTTTTGAAAAA.

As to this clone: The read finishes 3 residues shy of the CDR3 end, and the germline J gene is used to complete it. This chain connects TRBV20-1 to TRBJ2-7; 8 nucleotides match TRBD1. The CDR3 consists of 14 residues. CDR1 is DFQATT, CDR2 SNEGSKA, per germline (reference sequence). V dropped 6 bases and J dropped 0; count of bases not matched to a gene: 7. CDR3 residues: CSARSDRVSYEQYF. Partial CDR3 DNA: TGCAGTGCAAGATCGGACAGGGTCTCCTACGAG.

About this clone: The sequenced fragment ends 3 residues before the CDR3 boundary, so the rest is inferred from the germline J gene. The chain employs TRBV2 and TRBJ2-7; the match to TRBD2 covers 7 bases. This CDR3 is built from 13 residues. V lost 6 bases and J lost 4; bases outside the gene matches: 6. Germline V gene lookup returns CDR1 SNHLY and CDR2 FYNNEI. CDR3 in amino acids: CASRSGVPYEQYF. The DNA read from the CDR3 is TGTGCCAGCAGGAGCGGGGTCCCTTACGAG.

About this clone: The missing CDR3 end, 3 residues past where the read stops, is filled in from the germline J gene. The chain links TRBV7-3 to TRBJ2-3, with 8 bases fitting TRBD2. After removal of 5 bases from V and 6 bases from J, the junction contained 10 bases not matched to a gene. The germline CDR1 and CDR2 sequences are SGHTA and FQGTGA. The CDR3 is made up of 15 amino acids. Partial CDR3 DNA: TGTGCCAGCAGCATGGCAGCGGGAGAGCTGGATACG. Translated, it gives CASSMAAGELDT. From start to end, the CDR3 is CASSMAAGELDTQYF.

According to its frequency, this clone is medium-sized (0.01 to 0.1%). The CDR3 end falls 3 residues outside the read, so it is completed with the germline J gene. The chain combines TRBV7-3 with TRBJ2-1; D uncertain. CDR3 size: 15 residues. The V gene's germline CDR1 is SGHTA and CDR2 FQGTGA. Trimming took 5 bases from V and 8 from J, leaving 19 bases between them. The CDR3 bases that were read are TGTGCCAGCAGCCCCCATTCTGCTAGTTCGGATGAG. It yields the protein CASSPHSASSDE. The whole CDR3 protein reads CASSPHSASSDEQFF. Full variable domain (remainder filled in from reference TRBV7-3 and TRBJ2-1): GAGVSQTPSNKVTEKGKYVELRCDPISGHTALYWYRQSLGQGPEFLIYFQGTGAADDSGLPNDRFFAVRPEGSVSTLKIQRTERGDSAVYLCASSPHSASSDEQFFGPGTRLTVL.

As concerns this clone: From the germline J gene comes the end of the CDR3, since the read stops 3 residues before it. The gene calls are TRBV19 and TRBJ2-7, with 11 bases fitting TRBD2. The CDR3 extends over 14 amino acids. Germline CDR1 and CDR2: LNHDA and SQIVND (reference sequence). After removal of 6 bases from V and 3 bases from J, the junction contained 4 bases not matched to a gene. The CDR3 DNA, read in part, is TGTGCCAGTAGCACTAGCGGGAGTTACTACGAG. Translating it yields CASSTSGSYYE. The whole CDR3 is CASSTSGSYYEQYF.

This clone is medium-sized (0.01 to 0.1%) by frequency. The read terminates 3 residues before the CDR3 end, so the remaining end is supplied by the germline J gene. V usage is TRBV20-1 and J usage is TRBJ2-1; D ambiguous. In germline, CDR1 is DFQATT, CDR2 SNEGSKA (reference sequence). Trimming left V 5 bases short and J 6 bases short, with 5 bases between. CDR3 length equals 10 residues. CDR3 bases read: TGCAGTGCTTTCAGCAATGAG. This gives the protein CSAFSNE. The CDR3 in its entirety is CSAFSNEQFF.